This passage covers 22 T cell receptor beta chains from one sample sequenced in a study of shared clonotypes between healthy human individuals. Sequencing used immunoSEQ multiplex PCR; TCRdb keeps in-frame clones, though not all of them. There are roughly 1,000,000 clones in the sample; about 84% occur only once, and roughly 0.55% lies in the top ten. Sequenced material: memory CD4+ T cells from PBMCs. This sample's subset: CD45RA-negative fraction. The receptors stem from a man aged 18 to 30 in good health. Some clones in this sample may be carry-over from other donors' samples.

The chain carries TRBV15 and TRBJ2-5, with 7 nucleotides matching TRBD1. This CDR3 comprises 15 residues. CDR1 and CDR2 (germline): LNHNV, YYDKDF (reference sequence). The junction had 10 bases not matched to a gene; V was cut back by 7 bases and J by 2 bases. CDR3 nucleotide sequence: TGTGCCACCACATACAGGGGAAGAGGTCAAGAGACCCAGTACTTC. Its translation is CATTYRGRGQETQYF.

V and J are TRBV30 and TRBJ1-1, with D possibly matching TRBD1 (5 bases). Germline-derived CDR1 and CDR2 are GTSNPN and SVGIG (reference sequence). The CDR3 is 15 amino acids. V was pared by 3 bases and J by 0 bases, with 14 bases between. CDR3 bases: TGTGCCTGGAGCAGCTGGGGGGATATGAACACTGAAGCTTTCTTT. Its translation: CAWSSWGDMNTEAFF.

The CDR3 region is CASSSPVRAAVGGEQFF. DNA of the CDR3: TGTGCCAGCAGTTCCCCGGTGCGGGCAGCAGTCGGGGGCGAGCAGTTCTTC. The genes are TRBV7-8 and TRBJ2-1; tentatively, D is TRBD1 or TRBD2 (6 bases each). V was shortened by 6 bases and J by 10 bases, with 28 bases between the two germline ends. The CDR3 sequence is 17 residues long. Germline-derived CDR1 and CDR2 are SGHVS and FQNEAQ.

The chain recombines TRBV6-5 with TRBJ1-4; D gene uncertain. This CDR3 is built from 15 residues. CDR1 MNHEY and CDR2 SVGAGI come from the germline V gene. The V gene lost 0 bases and the J gene lost 6 bases, with 11 bases spanning the gap. CDR3 coding DNA: TGTGCCAGCAGTTACTCGAATCCCCGGGATGAAAAACTGTTTTTT. It specifies CASSYSNPRDEKLFF.

This clone was found once. This chain links TRBV6-6 with TRBJ1-5, with 7 bases matching TRBD1. V lost 0 bases to trimming and J lost 4 bases; unmatched junction nucleotides: 3. CDR3 length: 15 residues. Germline V CDR1 and CDR2: MNHNY, SVGAGI (reference sequence). The CDR3 coding sequence is TGTGCCAGCAGTTACTCGACAGGGAGTAATCAGCCCCAGCATTTT. It yields the protein CASSYSTGSNQPQHF.

Only a few counts were recorded for this clone. A far larger clone differs by one base, so this is likely a read error. This sequence joins TRBV19 and TRBJ2-1; 13 bases fit TRBD2. The CDR3 totals 16 residues. Looked up from germline, CDR1 is LNHDA and CDR2 is SQIVND (reference sequence). In DNA form, the CDR3 reads TGTGCCAGTAGTATTCAAGGGACTAGCGGGACAAATGAGCGGTTCTTC. This gives the protein CASSIQGTSGTNERFF.

On this clone: Since a far larger clone is one base different, this is likely a read error. This chain connects TRBV29-1 to TRBJ2-2; D unclear. The CDR3 is 13 residues long. Germline V lookup: CDR1 SQVTM, CDR2 ANQGSEA. CDR3 in amino acids: CGGDKRNTGELFF. DNA of the CDR3: TGCGGCGGAGACAAGAGGAACACCGGGGAGCTGTTTTTT.

The genes are TRBV6-1 and TRBJ2-5; a possible D gene is TRBD2 (5 bases). The CDR3 is 11 residues long. Germline CDR1 MNHNS, CDR2 SASEGT. Trimming shortened V by 6 bases and J by 5 bases, and 7 bases separated the two germline ends. The DNA for the CDR3 is TGTGCCAGCAGGACGGGGGAGACCCAGTACTTC. Translating gives CASRTGETQYF.

This clone has a single count. The V call is TRBV30, the J call TRBJ2-7; TRBD1 aligns across 7 bases. CDR3 length: 13 residues. Germline assignment: CDR1 GTSNPN and CDR2 SVGIG (reference sequence). The ends lost 1 base at V and 1 base at J; junction bases unmatched: 1. The chain's CDR3 is CAWSAGQSYEQYF. CDR3 coding DNA: TGTGCCTGGAGTGCGGGACAGTCCTACGAGCAGTACTTC. The full variable domain, in which reference TRBV30 and TRBJ2-7 provide the parts outside the CDR3, is SQTIHQWPATLVQPVGSPLSLECTVEGTSNPNLYWYRQAAGRGLQLLFYSVGIGQISSEVPQNLSASRPQDRQFILSSKKLLLSDSGFYLCAWSAGQSYEQYFGPGTRLTVT.

The J gene is TRBJ1-1, the V gene TRBV4-3; D unclear. The CDR3 has 15 residues. V dropped 4 bases and J dropped 0 bases, with 12 bases sitting between them. Germline V gene sequence: CDR1 LGHNA, CDR2 YSLEER. In nucleotides, the CDR3 is TGCGCCAGCAGCCGGGAACAGAACATGAACACTGAAGCTTTCTTT. It codes for CASSREQNMNTEAFF.

In the case of this clone: It may be a read error: a sequence one base away is much more abundant. Other DNA sequences of this sample code for an identical CDR3. The gene calls are TRBV7-9 and TRBJ1-2, with a possible D match to TRBD1 (5 bases). V dropped 4 bases and J dropped 4 bases, with 7 bases sitting between them. Germline values: CDR1 SEHNR, CDR2 FQNEAQ (reference sequence). This CDR3 has 12 residues. CDR3 sequence: CASSSGPYGYTF. In DNA form, the CDR3 reads TGTGCCAGCAGCTCGGGACCCTATGGCTACACCTTC.

Regarding this clone: This sample also contains other DNA sequences that code for the same CDR3. This chain uses TRBV7-9 with TRBJ1-1, with D maybe TRBD1 (6 bases). Germline CDR1 reads SEHNR; CDR2 reads FQNEAQ (reference sequence). There are 14 residues in the CDR3. Trimming removed 5 bases from V and 1 base from J, with 11 bases in between. CDR3 protein: CASSLQGTNTEAFF. The CDR3 DNA sequence: TGTGCCAGCAGCCTACAGGGCACGAACACTGAAGCTTTCTTT. Looking up the rest from reference TRBV7-9 and TRBJ1-1 gives the full variable domain: DTGVSQNPRHKITKRGQNVTFRCDPISEHNRLYWYRQTLGQGPEFLTYFQNEAQLEKSRLLSDRFSAERPKGSFSTLEIQRTEQGDSAMYLCASSLQGTNTEAFFGQGTRLTVV.

V is TRBV4-2 and J is TRBJ2-3; 14 bases map to TRBD2. The CDR3 has 16 amino acids. Germline CDR1 is LGHNA and CDR2 is YNFKEQ. The ends lost 1 base at V and 6 bases at J; junction bases unmatched: 3. CDR3: CASSQGLAGGWDTQYF. CDR3 DNA sequence: TGTGCCAGCAGCCAAGGACTAGCGGGAGGGTGGGATACGCAGTATTTT.

The CDR3 loop is CASSLISGDRKHF. In nucleotides, the CDR3 is TGTGCCAGCAGCTTAATCTCTGGTGATAGGAAGCATTTT. The V and J genes are TRBV7-9 and TRBJ1-5; no definite D call. Germline assignment: CDR1 SEHNR and CDR2 FQNEAQ (reference sequence). CDR3 length: 13 residues. Trimming took off 2 bases at V and 14 bases at J, with 16 bases between the two ends.

The chain recombines TRBV29-1 with TRBJ2-5, with 7 positions matching TRBD2. Germline trimming cut 7 bases from V and 2 bases from J; bases unmatched to any gene: 4. The CDR3 contains 12 residues. In germline, CDR1 is SQVTM, CDR2 ANQGSEA. For the CDR3, the DNA is TGCAGCGGGAAGGGACTACAAGAGACCCAGTACTTC. It translates to CSGKGLQETQYF.

The CDR3 DNA follows: TGTGCCAGCAGCTTAGACAGGGCGGGCCCCGGCGGCTACACCTTC. Translating gives CASSLDRAGPGGYTF. This sequence joins TRBV7-9 and TRBJ1-2; D perhaps matches TRBD1 (6 bases). There are 15 residues in the CDR3. CDR1 is SEHNR and CDR2 is FQNEAQ in the germline V gene (reference sequence). Trimming took off 1 base at V and 8 bases at J, with 17 bases between the two ends.

On this clone itself: Additional DNA sequences in this sample encode the identical CDR3. The V gene is TRBV28, the J gene TRBJ1-1; D gene uncertain. This CDR3 has 11 residues. Germline lookup yields CDR1 MDHEN and CDR2 SYDVKM. V was pared by 2 bases and J by 5 bases, with 3 bases between. CDR3 sequence reads: CASSLTTEAFF. CDR3 nucleotides: TGTGCCAGCAGTTTAACTACTGAAGCTTTCTTT.

The chain links TRBV9 to TRBJ1-2, with 7 bases fitting TRBD1. V shed 6 bases, J shed 4 bases, and the junction held 3 bases outside the gene matches. Germline V gene data show CDR1 as SGDLS and CDR2 as YYNGEE. The CDR3 length is 12 residues. The CDR3 DNA reads TGTGCCAGCACGACAGGGTCCTATGGCTACACCTTC. Amino acids: CASTTGSYGYTF.

The chain combines TRBV5-4 with TRBJ1-4; tentatively, D is TRBD1 (6 bases). The CDR3 covers 17 residues. V was clipped by 5 bases and J by 7 bases, with 24 bases between them. Germline V gene sequence: CDR1 SGHNT, CDR2 YYREEE (reference sequence). CDR3 DNA: TGTGCCAGCAGTAAGACCGGGGGCGCCGGGGTTGGTGAAAAACTGTTTTTT. Translating gives CASSKTGGAGVGEKLFF.

As concerns this clone: This may be a read error, as it is one base from a much larger clone. The chain combines TRBV27 with TRBJ1-1, with TRBD1 as a possible D gene (5 bases). V dropped 3 bases and J dropped 1 base, with 6 bases sitting between them. This CDR3 contains 13 residues. In germline, CDR1 is MNHEY, CDR2 SMNVEV (reference sequence). CDR3 bases: TGTGCCAGCAGTTTTGACAGGAACACTGAAGCTTTCTTT. This codes for CASSFDRNTEAFF.

The CDR3 sequence: CASRGYSRGSPLHF. The CDR3 region has the DNA TGTGCCAGCCGTGGTTATTCTCGGGGTTCACCCCTCCACTTT. The chain is built from TRBV2 and TRBJ1-6; D is undetermined. The germline V and J ends were trimmed by 8 bases and 9 bases, with 17 bases remaining between them. Germline V gives CDR1 SNHLY, CDR2 FYNNEI. This CDR3 comprises 14 residues.

The genes are TRBV28 and TRBJ1-1, with D possibly TRBD1 on 5 matching bases. Trimming pared 2 bases from V and 11 bases from J, leaving 12 bases between. The CDR3 has 12 amino acids. CDR1 is MDHEN and CDR2 is SYDVKM in the germline V gene. The CDR3 DNA sequence: TGTGCCAGCAGTTTAGCGGGACTCATGGCTTTCTTT. Translation gives CASSLAGLMAFF.